A single sample is the source of the 7 T cell receptor beta chains below, sequenced in a study of cytomegalovirus exposure and HLA in healthy donors. Primers for the PCR totalled 60 Vbeta and 13 Jbeta. Assay used: immunoSEQ multiplex PCR; TCRdb lists only in-frame clones, some missing. The sample records fewer than 200,000 clones, approximately 71% being singletons. The sample taken for sequencing was PBMCs. The source is a woman between 18 and 30 years old in good health and CMV-seropositive.

This rearrangement joins TRBV7-2 to TRBJ2-1, with 8 bases that match TRBD2. V lost 8 bases, J lost 8 bases, and 8 bases stayed unmatched. Looked up from germline, CDR1 is SGHTA and CDR2 is FQGNSA. The CDR3 loop spans 13 amino acids. The CDR3 reads CASGRGGFDEQFF. The CDR3, as DNA: TGTGCCAGCGGCCGGGGGGGGTTCGATGAGCAGTTCTTC.

The V call is TRBV19, the J call TRBJ1-5, with D possibly matching TRBD1 (6 bases). Deletions cut 2 bases from V and 5 bases from J, with 10 bases between. Germline CDR1 reads LNHDA; CDR2 reads SQIVND (reference sequence). The CDR3 is made up of 14 amino acids. The CDR3 DNA is TGTGCCAGTAGTATATCGGCAGGGGATCAGCCCCAGCATTTT. This gives the protein CASSISAGDQPQHF.

The J gene is TRBJ1-4, the V gene TRBV27, with 7 bases fitting TRBD1. The CDR3 runs 13 residues. Germline V gene sequence: CDR1 MNHEY, CDR2 SMNVEV (reference sequence). The junction had 7 bases not matched to a gene; V was cut back by 7 bases and J by 8 bases. This chain's CDR3 is CASNWDSFEKLFF. For the CDR3, the DNA is TGTGCCAGCAACTGGGACAGCTTCGAAAAACTGTTTTTT.

The genes are TRBV4-2 and TRBJ2-2, with D possibly being TRBD2 (6 bases). This CDR3 has 15 amino acids. V was shortened by 8 bases and J by 0 bases, with 13 bases between the two germline ends. The germline gives CDR1 LGHNA, CDR2 YNFKEQ. This CDR3 reads CASDLGGTNTGELFF. The DNA for the CDR3 is TGTGCCAGCGACCTTGGGGGGACGAACACCGGGGAGCTGTTTTTT.

V is TRBV2 and J is TRBJ2-7; D not resolved. The V end lost 3 bases, the J end lost 4 bases, and 10 bases lay between the germline ends. Germline CDR1 SNHLY, CDR2 FYNNEI. This CDR3 is built from 13 residues. The CDR3 here is CASSDPGRYEQYF. The CDR3 coding sequence is TGTGCCAGCAGTGACCCAGGTCGGTACGAGCAGTACTTC.

This chain links TRBV18 with TRBJ2-7, with 9 bases that match TRBD1. The CDR3 length is 13 residues. Per germline, CDR1 KGHSH and CDR2 LQKENI. V was clipped by 5 bases and J by 7 bases; unmatched bases: 6. For the CDR3, the DNA is TGTGCCAGCTCATTGGGACAGGGAGAGGAGCAGTACTTC. Translating gives CASSLGQGEEQYF.

This clone was seen more than once but under ten times. The chain joins TRBV6-5 to TRBJ1-2; D is unclear. Trimming left V 3 bases short and J 3 bases short, with 8 bases between. Germline lookup yields CDR1 MNHEY and CDR2 SVGAGI. The CDR3 is 13 residues long. The CDR3 bases are TGTGCCAGCAGTTATTCCGGGGACTATGGCTACACCTTC. The encoded protein is CASSYSGDYGYTF.